This TCR beta chain appears in the sequencing data of a study of T cells in Graves' hyperthyroidism and ophthalmopathy (dated by TCRdb to between 2018 and 2021). Regarding the research as a whole: Peripheral blood samples were taken at initial diagnosis, before any treatment was given. A discovery cohort of roughly 96 patients, roughly 45 with Graves' ophthalmopathy and 55 to 60 with stable Graves' hyperthyroidism, was used to find distinguishing TCR V-J signatures. Prospective prediction of ophthalmopathy was tested in an independent validation cohort consisting of roughly 20 hyperthyroidism patients and about 17 patients who later progressed to ophthalmopathy. The 100 or so discovery patients were divided at random into training and test sets in a 7:3 ratio. Thyroid tissue and blood T-cell repertoires from about 6 Graves' hyperthyroidism patients were also compared in the study. Once sampling was done, hyperthyroidism patients were given methimazole at a starting dose of 30 mg daily, whereas ophthalmopathy patients were given high-dose intravenous methylprednisolone. The paper reports TCR Vbeta CDR3 sequencing of some 140 peripheral blood samples: around 45 ophthalmopathy, under 80 hyperthyroidism and around 17 progressor patients.

Amplification of TCR beta CDR3 regions was carried out from RNA transcripts. A first-round RT-PCR of the TCR CDR3 used the HTBI primer set with the Qiagen OneStep RT-PCR kit. A second multiplex PCR round built the libraries, followed by size selection and purification. Paired-end sequencing of the libraries was performed with 100 bp reads on an Illumina HiSeq2000. The study's processing was this. Raw data were processed with SOAPnuke, discarding reads with adapters, uncalled bases, mean Phred below 15, or no exact constant-primer or identifier match. COPE v1.2.5 was used to merge the high-quality paired reads, and each unique nucleotide sequence was defined as a clonotype. MiTCR v1.1 was used to align the clonotypes against IMGT TRBV, TRBD and TRBJ reference segments. The analysis was restricted to V-J combinations with a frequency above 0.0001, which together covered roughly 99% of the repertoires. A TCS score was defined as the ratio of F50 (clonal expansion) to E x V (chaos), with BLOSUM62-based TCRdist applied between CDR3 peptides within each V-J. Welch's t-statistics and random forest reduced 500 to 650 V-J features to 13, which were used in a naive Bayes classifier (R e1071). In TCRdb, the public reads were trimmed at Q25 with fastp and aligned with MiXCR, with productive beta chains retained. Here each entry gathers all rows of one CDR3 protein and keeps the most common genes and DNA. TCRdb's processing, not the authors', yielded these V and J calls. The sample table records 250,000 to 300,000 distinct CDR3 sequences; around 15% of these occur just once. The ten biggest clones cover around 58% of the sample.

Moderately to severely active disease, a Clinical Activity Score of at least 3, a NOSPECS grade of at least 4, and a duration under 3 months were present in ophthalmopathy patients. Any patient with an uncontrolled infection, another autoimmune disease, pregnancy or lactation was excluded. Diagnoses were based on clinical symptoms, serum thyroxine and TRAb, thyroid ultrasound and orbital computed tomography. PBMCs were isolated from 10 ml of fresh peripheral blood by Ficoll-Paque density gradient centrifugation. Total RNA was extracted with Trizol reagent, and quality was checked on an Agilent 2100 Bioanalyzer. The full study reports these points: Most expanded thyroid clonotypes (frequency above 0.001) were also detected in blood, a finding suggesting that blood repertoires may reflect thyroid immune responses. In cross-validation, a model built on a 13 V-J signature told ophthalmopathy apart from stable hyperthyroidism with 85% to 90% sensitivity and approximately 84% specificity, and in testing the same model reached 80%/75%. Sample size was not statistically predetermined, and blinding of investigators to group allocation was not performed. In validation, the model predicted progression to ophthalmopathy a median of around six months before onset, with roughly 70% sensitivity and more than 72% specificity.

Points on this clonotype: It has no known antigen specificity. One base away there is no much larger clone; base qualities are not given.

V is pared back by 1 base and J by 2 bases, with 12 bases lying between the germline termini. The CDR3, cysteine through phenylalanine, is 15 amino acids long. The retained sequence is limited to the CDR3, 45 bases, with the frame set at the first base. Sequences LGHNA (CDR1) and YSLEER (CDR2) are obtained from the germline V gene. The sequencing sample was made of blood. The sequence links TRBV4-3 to TRBJ2-7; the D gene is not confidently resolved. The receptor was derived from a woman aged 60-70 years with Graves' ophthalmopathy. The DNA is as follows: TGCGCCAGCAGCCAAGGTCAAGCACAAACCTACGAGCAGTACTTC. This translates into CASSQGQAQTYEQYF.